This TCR beta chain was recorded in a study of T-cell memory formation after mild COVID-19. This clonotype was observed many times. Each CDR3 protein gets one entry after TCRdb re-called the 5' RACE reads with MiXCR. This table has roughly 140,000 distinct CDR3 sequences, 11% to 15% appearing once. Germline values: CDR1 SEHNR, CDR2 FQNEAQ (reference sequence). V shed 2 bases, J shed 3 bases, and the junction held 7 bases outside the gene matches. CDR3 length: 15 residues. This TCR was sampled from an adult woman who had mild COVID-19 (a few samples of this study predate the infection). Cell type and time point are not known. The chain is built from TRBV7-9 and TRBJ2-7; 7 nucleotides match TRBD1. Sequencing input: PBMCs or a T cell subset sorted from them (not recorded which). This chain's CDR3 is CASSLYRQGVYEQYF. DNA for the CDR3: TGTGCCAGCAGCTTATATCGCCAGGGGGTCTACGAGCAGTACTTC. The full variable domain, its missing parts supplied by reference TRBV7-9 and TRBJ2-7, is DTGVSQNPRHKITKRGQNVTFRCDPISEHNRLYWYRQTLGQGPEFLTYFQNEAQLEKSRLLSDRFSAERPKGSFSTLEIQRTEQGDSAMYLCASSLYRQGVYEQYFGPGTRLTVT.